The source of this TCR beta chain is a study of blood T cell repertoires in COVID-19. Overall study: Spain, Italy and the United States supplied samples that represented acute and convalescent COVID-19. Sources were T cells, B-cell-depleted T cells, or PBMCs; the material itself was cDNA or gDNA.

Seattle-derived patients entered the study during active infection and were followed longitudinally. As handled by the study authors: Amplified reference gene primers provided the basis for estimating nucleated cell counts. This table comes from immunoSEQ multiplex PCR, and its TCRdb copy is limited to in-frame clones, with some not included. The V and J calls and the clone size are those of that table, but D and trimming were determined from the DNA. The sample holds about 500,000 clones, roughly 87% seen once. This CDR3 contains 13 residues. This clonotype was sampled from a man aged 18 to 35 with COVID-19, enrolled during active disease. Source material: peripheral blood. The gene calls are TRBV21-1 and TRBJ1-5; no check of the table's D call, TRBD1, against the DNA was made. TRBV21-1 is marked as a pseudogene. The DNA of the CDR3 is TGTGCCAGACGGACATACAGCAATCAGCCCCAGCATTTT. This translates into CARRTYSNQPQHF.